Shown below are 4 T cell receptor beta chains from a single sample sequenced in a study of OX40 agonist ivuxolimab in advanced cancers. Sequencing used immunoSEQ multiplex PCR; TCRdb keeps in-frame clones, though not all of them. The top ten clones hold more than 0.95% of a sample with more than 45,000 clones, approximately 84% of them seen once. Source: CD4+ or CD8+ T cells sorted from blood, taken in a trial of the OX40 agonist ivuxolimab. Every receptor here comes from an adult with an advanced solid tumor such as melanoma, head and neck, liver or kidney cancer.

This sequence joins TRBV4-3 and TRBJ1-1; tentative D call: TRBD1 (6 bases). The CDR3 totals 13 residues. Germline V gene lookup returns CDR1 LGHNA and CDR2 YSLEER. The V and J ends lost 1 base and 4 bases respectively, with 7 bases between them. The CDR3 sequence: CASSQATGTEAFF. The CDR3 region has the DNA TGCGCCAGCAGCCAAGCGACAGGCACTGAAGCTTTCTTT.

To note about this clone: The junction does not match germline at one end; this may be a read error. The J gene is TRBJ2-7, the V gene TRBV10-1, with D possibly being TRBD1 (6 bases). Germline V gene data show CDR1 as WNHNN and CDR2 as SYGVQD (reference sequence). The CDR3 covers 11 residues. CDR3 DNA sequence: TGCGCCAGCAGACCAGGGGCCCGAAAGCACTTC. Protein sequence: CASRPGARKHF.

The chain carries TRBV11-3 and TRBJ2-1, with D possibly matching TRBD2 (6 bases). With 5 bases removed from V and 9 bases from J, the gap between germline ends came to 11 bases. Germline V gene lookup returns CDR1 SGHNT and CDR2 YENEEA. The CDR3 is made up of 12 amino acids. Here the CDR3 reads CASSKGDFEQFF. In nucleotides, the CDR3 is TGTGCCAGCAGCAAAGGGGACTTTGAGCAGTTCTTC.

The genes are TRBV18 and TRBJ2-5; unclear D gene. CDR1 and CDR2 from the germline V gene are KGHSH and LQKENI. The CDR3 is made up of 12 amino acids. Trimming took off 2 bases at V and 5 bases at J, with 6 bases between the two ends. Here the CDR3 DNA reads TGTGCCAGCTCACCAAACTTCGAGACCCAGTACTTC. Protein sequence: CASSPNFETQYF.